The entry below describes one T cell receptor (beta chain). The CDR3 has 13 amino acids. CDR1 is SEHNR and CDR2 is FQNEAQ in the germline V gene (reference sequence). V was shortened by 5 bases and J by 2 bases, with 10 bases between the two germline ends. This sample is part of a study of shared clonotypes between healthy human individuals. On the study more broadly: The donor group consisted of two women and a few men, aged 18 to 49.

Profiling relied on immunoSEQ multiplex PCR, and the TCRdb table lists in-frame clones only, not all of them. Here the sample spans approximately 1,500,000 clones, nearly 99% being singletons. V gene TRBV7-9 combines with J gene TRBJ2-7; D is perhaps TRBD1 (6 bases). This TCR was recovered from a young man in good health. The sequencing input was naive CD4+ T cells sorted from blood. Subset noted: CD45RA+ positively selected. CDR3 loop: CASSPGQPYEQYF. The CDR3 region has the DNA TGTGCCAGCAGCCCCGGACAGCCCTACGAGCAGTACTTC.